The 21 T cell receptor beta chains below were found in one sample sequenced in a study of cytomegalovirus exposure and HLA in healthy donors. The PCR employed 60 Vbeta primers together with 13 Jbeta primers. The protocol was immunoSEQ multiplex PCR, while the TCRdb copy is restricted to in-frame clones and leaves out a portion. The top ten hold 5.5% to 7% of the sample, which has 150,000 to 250,000 clones, 82% seen once. The sample taken for sequencing was PBMCs. The receptors were sampled from a woman between 45 and 65 years old in good health and CMV-seropositive.

This chain uses TRBV7-9 with TRBJ2-5, with D possibly TRBD1 on 5 matching bases. The CDR3 runs to 13 residues. Trimming removed 5 bases at V and 5 bases at J, with 12 bases between. Germline V gives CDR1 SEHNR, CDR2 FQNEAQ (reference sequence). The CDR3 DNA reads TGTGCCAGCAGCATCAGGGTAGGGGAGACCCAGTACTTC. Amino acid sequence: CASSIRVGETQYF.

The chain uses TRBV10-3 and TRBJ2-1, with 8 bases fitting TRBD2. This CDR3 contains 17 residues. The V segment lost 6 bases and the J segment 0 bases; nucleotides outside the gene matches: 10. CDR1 is ENHRY and CDR2 is SYGVKD in the germline V gene. Written as DNA, the CDR3 is TGTGCCATCAGACCAACTAGCGGAGGGAGCTCCTACAATGAGCAGTTCTTC. The encoded protein is CAIRPTSGGSSYNEQFF.

The chain uses TRBV11-2 and TRBJ2-5; 7 bases agree with TRBD1. The CDR3 has 14 residues. J lost 3 bases, V lost 5 bases, and 6 bases had no gene match. Germline V lookup: CDR1 SGHAT, CDR2 FQNNGV. As DNA, the CDR3 is TGTGCCAGCAGCCCCGGGACAGTTGAAGAGACCCAGTACTTC. Protein product: CASSPGTVEETQYF.

The chain is built from TRBV15 and TRBJ2-3, with D possibly being TRBD2 (7 bases). Germline V gene lookup returns CDR1 LNHNV and CDR2 YYDKDF (reference sequence). This CDR3 spans 15 amino acids. Trimming removed 0 bases from V and 8 bases from J, with 15 bases in between. CDR3 sequence: CATSRDRGGGGTQYF. CDR3 DNA sequence: TGTGCCACCAGCAGAGATCGTGGAGGGGGGGGTACGCAGTATTTT.

This sequence joins TRBV2 and TRBJ1-1; the D gene is possibly TRBD1 (6 bases). CDR3 size: 15 residues. With 7 bases removed from V and 5 bases from J, the gap between germline ends came to 20 bases. The germline gives CDR1 SNHLY, CDR2 FYNNEI. For the CDR3, the DNA is TGTGCCAGCAAGGAGGAGACAGGTTGGGGGACTGAAGCTTTCTTT. This translates into CASKEETGWGTEAFF.

This rearrangement joins TRBV14 to TRBJ2-7; 8 nucleotides match TRBD2. Per the germline V gene, CDR1 is SGHDN and CDR2 is FVKESK. With V trimmed by 1 base and J by 3 bases, 14 bases remained unmatched. The CDR3 contains 18 residues. The CDR3 protein is CASSQVPCPGGRCYEQYF. The CDR3 bases are TGTGCCAGCAGCCAAGTCCCTTGCCCGGGGGGGCGCTGCTACGAGCAGTACTTC.

This clone was seen a handful of times. Other nucleotide sequences in the sample specify the same CDR3. The CDR3 DNA follows: TGTGCCAGCAGTTTGGACAGCTTTTCCTACGAGCAGTACTTC. Protein sequence: CASSLDSFSYEQYF. The gene calls are TRBV28 and TRBJ2-7, with a weak D call TRBD1 (6 bases). Trimming cost V 3 bases and J 1 base, with 10 bases left between them. The germline CDR1 and CDR2 sequences are MDHEN and SYDVKM. The CDR3 extends over 14 amino acids.

This clone appeared a single time. The V and J genes are TRBV21-1 and TRBJ2-7; TRBD1 is the table's D call and was not checked against the DNA. TRBV21-1 is listed as a pseudogene. The CDR3 is 16 amino acids. CDR3 coding DNA: TGTGCCAGCAGCAAAGCCACAGGGCAATGCCCCTACGAGCAGTACTTC. Translation gives CASSKATGQCPYEQYF.

The chain combines TRBV6-5 with TRBJ2-7, with TRBD1 matching 8 bases. Germline V lookup: CDR1 MNHEY, CDR2 SVGAGI. With 5 bases clipped from V and 6 bases from J, the junction kept 6 bases outside the gene matches. The CDR3 runs to 13 residues. The CDR3 here is CASSVGQGGEQYF. CDR3 in DNA: TGTGCCAGCAGTGTAGGACAGGGTGGCGAGCAGTACTTC.

In its sample, this clone was seen once. The rearrangement links TRBV7-8 to TRBJ2-6, with D possibly matching TRBD1 (6 bases). Germline CDR1 reads SGHVS; CDR2 reads FQNEAQ. The CDR3 has 16 residues. The V gene lost 4 bases and the J gene lost 2 bases, with 12 bases spanning the gap. The CDR3 region has the DNA TGTGCCAGCAGCTCGCACAGGGATGCTGGGGCCAACGTCCTGACTTTC. As protein: CASSSHRDAGANVLTF.

The genes are TRBV30 and TRBJ2-1, with a possible D match to TRBD1 (6 bases). This CDR3 has 13 amino acids. With 0 bases removed from V and 15 bases from J, the gap between germline ends came to 18 bases. Germline CDR1 and CDR2: GTSNPN and SVGIG (reference sequence). The CDR3 nucleotides are TGTGCCTGGAGTGTAAATCGGGACACCTTGGCGTTCTTC. Protein product: CAWSVNRDTLAFF.

CDR3 sequence reads: CASSPWTDYGYTF. CDR3 sequence (DNA): TGTGCCAGCAGCCCGTGGACAGACTATGGCTACACCTTC. V usage is TRBV7-2 and J usage is TRBJ1-2, with D tentatively TRBD1 (6 bases). Looked up from germline, CDR1 is SGHTA and CDR2 is FQGNSA. This CDR3 has 13 amino acids. Trimming took off 5 bases at V and 3 bases at J, with 10 bases between the two ends.

The rearrangement links TRBV5-1 to TRBJ2-7, with TRBD1 matching over 7 bases. V trimming: 2 bases; J trimming: 2 bases; junction bases outside the gene matches: 7. This CDR3 region has 15 residues. Germline assignment: CDR1 SGHRS and CDR2 YFSETQ. Written as DNA, the CDR3 is TGCGCCAGCAGCTTCGGACAGGTCGACACCTACGAGCAGTACTTC. It specifies CASSFGQVDTYEQYF.

This clone was observed a few times. DNA of the CDR3: TGTGCCGTCCAGGGGAGACACCAAGAGACCCAGTACTTC. It encodes CAVQGRHQETQYF. J is TRBJ2-5 and V is TRBV10-3; D is possibly TRBD1 (6 bases). Germline-derived CDR1 and CDR2 are ENHRY and SYGVKD. Trimming pared 11 bases from V and 0 bases from J, leaving 13 bases between. This CDR3 region has 13 residues.

The chain has TRBV11-2 and TRBJ2-1; TRBD2 matches 11 bases. The germline V gene has CDR1 SGHAT and CDR2 FQNNGV. J lost 4 bases, V lost 5 bases, and 10 bases had no gene match. This CDR3 comprises 17 residues. CDR3 protein: CASSLYSGRGRYNEQFF. The CDR3 DNA reads TGTGCCAGCAGCCTCTATAGCGGGAGGGGAAGATACAATGAGCAGTTCTTC.

The chain links TRBV7-9 to TRBJ2-5; 15 positions match TRBD2. The germline V gene encodes CDR1 SEHNR and CDR2 FQNEAQ (reference sequence). Losses at the gene ends were 4 bases for V and 2 bases for J; bases not matched to a gene: 5. There are 17 residues in the CDR3. CDR3 sequence (DNA): TGTGCCAGCAGCTGGTGGGGGACTAGCGGGAGGCAAGAGACCCAGTACTTC. Protein product: CASSWWGTSGRQETQYF.

The rearrangement uses TRBV7-9 and TRBJ2-3, with D maybe TRBD1 (5 bases). This CDR3 spans 14 amino acids. Trimming removed 8 bases at V and 0 bases at J, with 12 bases between. Germline V lookup: CDR1 SEHNR, CDR2 FQNEAQ (reference sequence). CDR3 protein: CASAQGSSTDTQYF. CDR3 DNA: TGTGCCAGCGCTCAGGGTTCCAGCACAGATACGCAGTATTTT.

The chain combines TRBV10-3 with TRBJ2-1; the match to TRBD2 covers 10 bases. This CDR3 is built from 14 residues. Losses at the gene ends were 10 bases for V and 2 bases for J; bases not matched to a gene: 5. Germline V gives CDR1 ENHRY, CDR2 SYGVKD. The CDR3 DNA follows: TGTGCCACTAGCGGGGGAGGGACCTACAATGAGCAGTTCTTC. It translates to CATSGGGTYNEQFF.

Notes on this clone: Other DNA sequences of this sample code for an identical CDR3. The chain recombines TRBV28 with TRBJ1-5; 8 nucleotides line up with TRBD1. The CDR3 is 14 amino acids. CDR1 is MDHEN, CDR2 SYDVKM, per germline. After removal of 2 bases from V and 4 bases from J, the junction contained 1 base not matched to a gene. This CDR3 reads CASSLRQGNQPQHF. CDR3 sequence (DNA): TGTGCCAGCAGTTTACGACAGGGGAATCAGCCCCAGCATTTT.

The chain couples TRBV5-4 to TRBJ2-5; D is perhaps TRBD1 (6 bases). Trimming stripped 3 bases from V and 5 bases from J, with 14 bases between. The germline V gene encodes CDR1 SGHNT and CDR2 YYREEE (reference sequence). The CDR3 runs to 14 residues. The CDR3 sequence is CASSSTTGGETQYF. DNA for the CDR3: TGTGCCAGCAGCTCAACGACAGGCGGGGAGACCCAGTACTTC.

The chain has TRBV30 and TRBJ1-1, with D tentatively TRBD1 (5 bases). There are 13 residues in the CDR3. The germline V and J ends were trimmed by 5 bases and 3 bases, with 13 bases remaining between them. Germline V lookup: CDR1 GTSNPN, CDR2 SVGIG (reference sequence). The CDR3 reads CAWAPDSYTEAFF. The CDR3 DNA is TGTGCCTGGGCACCTGACAGCTACACTGAAGCTTTCTTT.